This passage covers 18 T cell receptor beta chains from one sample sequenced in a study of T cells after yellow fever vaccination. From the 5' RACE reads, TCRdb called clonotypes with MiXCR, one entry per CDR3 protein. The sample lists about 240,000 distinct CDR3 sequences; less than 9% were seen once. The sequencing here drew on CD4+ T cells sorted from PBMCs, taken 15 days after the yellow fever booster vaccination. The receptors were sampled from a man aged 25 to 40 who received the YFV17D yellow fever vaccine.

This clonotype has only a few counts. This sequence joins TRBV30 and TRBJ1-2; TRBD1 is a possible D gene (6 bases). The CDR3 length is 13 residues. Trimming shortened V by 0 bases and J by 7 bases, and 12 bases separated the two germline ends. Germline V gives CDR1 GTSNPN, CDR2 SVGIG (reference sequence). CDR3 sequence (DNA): TGTGCCTGGAGTGTACAGACAGGAGGTGGCTACACCTTC. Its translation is CAWSVQTGGGYTF.

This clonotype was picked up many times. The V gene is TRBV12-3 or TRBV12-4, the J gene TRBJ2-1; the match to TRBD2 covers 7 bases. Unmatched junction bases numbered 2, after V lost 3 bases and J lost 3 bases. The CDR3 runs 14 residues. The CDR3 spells CASSLGEGYNEQFF. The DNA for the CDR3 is TGTGCCAGCAGTTTGGGGGAGGGCTACAATGAGCAGTTCTTC.

The CDR3 is CASSLGGGTTQKTQYF. CDR3 nucleotides: TGTGCCAGCAGCTTGGGGGGAGGGACTACCCAGAAGACCCAGTACTTC. The chain uses TRBV7-6 and TRBJ2-5; 7 positions agree with TRBD2. Germline CDR1 is SGHVS and CDR2 is FNYEAQ. The CDR3 length is 16 residues. V was clipped by 3 bases and J by 6 bases; unmatched bases: 13.

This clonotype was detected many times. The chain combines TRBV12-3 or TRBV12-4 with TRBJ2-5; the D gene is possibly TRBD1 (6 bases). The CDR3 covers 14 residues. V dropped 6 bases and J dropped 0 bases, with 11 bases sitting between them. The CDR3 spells CASRPRTDQETQYF. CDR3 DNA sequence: TGTGCCAGCAGGCCGAGGACAGACCAAGAGACCCAGTACTTC.

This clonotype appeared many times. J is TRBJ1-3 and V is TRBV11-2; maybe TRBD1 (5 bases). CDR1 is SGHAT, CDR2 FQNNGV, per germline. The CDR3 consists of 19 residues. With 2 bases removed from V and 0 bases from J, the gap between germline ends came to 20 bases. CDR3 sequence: CASSLRGLGFKPSGNTIYF. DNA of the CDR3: TGTGCCAGCAGCTTAAGGGGTCTAGGATTCAAGCCCTCTGGAAACACCATATATTTT.

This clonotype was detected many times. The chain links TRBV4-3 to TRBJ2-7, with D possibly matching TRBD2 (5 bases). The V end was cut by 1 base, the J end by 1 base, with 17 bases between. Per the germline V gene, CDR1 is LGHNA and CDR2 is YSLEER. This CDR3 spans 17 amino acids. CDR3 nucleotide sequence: TGCGCCAGCAGCCAAGGACGCGCCAGCGGAGGTTCCTACGAGCAGTACTTC. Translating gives CASSQGRASGGSYEQYF.

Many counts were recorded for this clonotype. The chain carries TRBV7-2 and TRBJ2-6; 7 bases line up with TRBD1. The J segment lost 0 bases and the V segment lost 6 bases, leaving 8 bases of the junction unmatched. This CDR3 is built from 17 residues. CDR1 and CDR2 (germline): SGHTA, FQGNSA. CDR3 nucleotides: TGTGCCAGCAGTCGAACCAACAGGGGCTCTGGGGCCAACGTCCTGACTTTC. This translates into CASSRTNRGSGANVLTF. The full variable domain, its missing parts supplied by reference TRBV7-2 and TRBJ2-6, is GAGVSQSPSNKVTEKGKDVELRCDPISGHTALYWYRQSLGQGLEFLIYFQGNSAPDKSGLPSDRFSAERTGGSVSTLTIQRTQQEDSAVYLCASSRTNRGSGANVLTFGAGSRLTVL.

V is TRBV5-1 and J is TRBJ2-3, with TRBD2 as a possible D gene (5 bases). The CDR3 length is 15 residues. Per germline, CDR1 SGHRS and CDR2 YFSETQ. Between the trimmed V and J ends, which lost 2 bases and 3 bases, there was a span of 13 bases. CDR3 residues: CASSFMPSGTDTQYF. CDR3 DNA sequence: TGCGCCAGCAGCTTTATGCCCTCGGGGACAGATACGCAGTATTTT.

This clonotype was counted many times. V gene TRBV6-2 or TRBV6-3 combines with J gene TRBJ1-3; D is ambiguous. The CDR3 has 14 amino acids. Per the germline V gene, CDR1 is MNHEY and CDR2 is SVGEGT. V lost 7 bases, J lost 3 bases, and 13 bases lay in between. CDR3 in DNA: TGTGCCAGCACGAATCCAGGCGGTGGAAACACCATATATTTT. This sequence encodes CASTNPGGGNTIYF.

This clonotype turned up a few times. In DNA, the CDR3 is TGTGCCAGCAGCTTAGCGTATATGTCCTACGAGCAGTACTTC. Protein product: CASSLAYMSYEQYF. This rearrangement joins TRBV7-2 to TRBJ2-7; D unclear. Germline CDR1 SGHTA, CDR2 FQGNSA. The CDR3 covers 14 residues. Trimming left V 0 bases short and J 1 base short, with 7 bases between.

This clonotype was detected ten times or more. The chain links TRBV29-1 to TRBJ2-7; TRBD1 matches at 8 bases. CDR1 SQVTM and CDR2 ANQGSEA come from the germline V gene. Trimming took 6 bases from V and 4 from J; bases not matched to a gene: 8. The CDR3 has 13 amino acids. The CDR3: CSVGQGKGYEQYF. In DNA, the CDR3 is TGCAGCGTCGGACAGGGTAAGGGGTACGAGCAGTACTTC.

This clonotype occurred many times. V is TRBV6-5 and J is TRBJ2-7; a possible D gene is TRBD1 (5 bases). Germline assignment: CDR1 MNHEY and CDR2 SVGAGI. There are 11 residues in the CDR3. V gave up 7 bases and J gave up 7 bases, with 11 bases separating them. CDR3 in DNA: TGTGCCAGCAACCAGGGTCGGGAGCAGTACTTC. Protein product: CASNQGREQYF.

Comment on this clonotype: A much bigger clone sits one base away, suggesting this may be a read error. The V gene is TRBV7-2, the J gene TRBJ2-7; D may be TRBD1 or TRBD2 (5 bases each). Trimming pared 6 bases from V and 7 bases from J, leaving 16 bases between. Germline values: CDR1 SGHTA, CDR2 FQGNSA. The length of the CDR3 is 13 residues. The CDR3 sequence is CASRYLDEGEQYF. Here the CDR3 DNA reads TGTGCCAGCAGATACCTCGACGAGGGGGAGCAGTACTTC.

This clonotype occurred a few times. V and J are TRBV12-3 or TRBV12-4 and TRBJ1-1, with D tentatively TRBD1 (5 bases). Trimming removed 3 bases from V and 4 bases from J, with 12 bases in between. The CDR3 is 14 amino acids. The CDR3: CASSFTRGVTEAFF. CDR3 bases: TGTGCCAGCAGTTTCACCCGGGGGGTCACTGAAGCTTTCTTT.

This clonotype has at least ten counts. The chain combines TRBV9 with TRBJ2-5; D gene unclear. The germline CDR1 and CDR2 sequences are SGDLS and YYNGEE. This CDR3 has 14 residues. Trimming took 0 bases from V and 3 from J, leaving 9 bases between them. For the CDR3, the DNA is TGTGCCAGCAGCGTAGAGGTGACTGAAGAGACCCAGTACTTC. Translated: CASSVEVTEETQYF.

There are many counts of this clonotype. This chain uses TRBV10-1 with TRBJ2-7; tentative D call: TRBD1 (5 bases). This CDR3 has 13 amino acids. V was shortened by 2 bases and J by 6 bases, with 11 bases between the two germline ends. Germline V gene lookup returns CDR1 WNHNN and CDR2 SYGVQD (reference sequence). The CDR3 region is CASSEGLRGEQYF. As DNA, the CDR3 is TGCGCCAGCAGTGAGGGCCTTAGGGGCGAGCAGTACTTC.

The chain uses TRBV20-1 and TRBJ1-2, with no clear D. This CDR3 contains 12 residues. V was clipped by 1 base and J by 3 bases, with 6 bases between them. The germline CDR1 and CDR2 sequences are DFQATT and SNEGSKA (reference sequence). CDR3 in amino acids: CSARVDYYGYTF. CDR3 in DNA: TGCAGTGCTAGAGTGGATTACTATGGCTACACCTTC.

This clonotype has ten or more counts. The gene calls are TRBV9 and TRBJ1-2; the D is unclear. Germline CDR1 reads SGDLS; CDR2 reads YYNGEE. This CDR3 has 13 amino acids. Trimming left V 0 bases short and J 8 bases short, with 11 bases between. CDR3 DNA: TGTGCCAGCAGCGTAGCTCACTCTAGCGGCTACACCTTC. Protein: CASSVAHSSGYTF.